One T cell receptor (beta chain) is described in this entry. The V gene lost 4 bases and the J gene lost 4 bases, with 11 bases spanning the gap. The CDR3 consists of 13 residues. Germline CDR1 MNHEY, CDR2 SVGAGI. The data are from a study of blood T cell repertoires in COVID-19. Study information: Sample material is recorded as cDNA or gDNA derived from T cells, B-cell-depleted T cells, or PBMCs.

Method: immunoSEQ multiplex PCR; TCRdb's copy keeps in-frame clones and lacks some. Of 110,000 or so clones listed, around nine tenths were seen once; the top ten hold roughly 8.4%. Sequences were obtained from peripheral blood. The clonotype comes from a woman between 70 and 85 years old who had recovered from COVID-19. The gene calls are TRBV6-5 and TRBJ2-7; D ambiguous. The CDR3 bases are TGTGCCAGCAGTTGGGCAGGATGGTACGAGCAGTACTTC. Amino acids: CASSWAGWYEQYF.